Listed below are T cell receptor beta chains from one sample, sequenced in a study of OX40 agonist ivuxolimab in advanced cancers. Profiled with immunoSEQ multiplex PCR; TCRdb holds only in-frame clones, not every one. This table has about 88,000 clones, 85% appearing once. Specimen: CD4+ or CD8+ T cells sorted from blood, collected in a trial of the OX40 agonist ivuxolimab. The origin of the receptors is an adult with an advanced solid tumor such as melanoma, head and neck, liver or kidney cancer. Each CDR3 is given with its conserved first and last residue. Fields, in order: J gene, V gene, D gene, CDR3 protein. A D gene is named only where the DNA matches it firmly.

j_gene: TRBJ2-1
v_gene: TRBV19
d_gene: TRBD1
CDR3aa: CASMGPGQDRSSDYNEQFF

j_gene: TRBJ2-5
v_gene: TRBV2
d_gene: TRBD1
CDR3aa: CANSGTGQETQYF

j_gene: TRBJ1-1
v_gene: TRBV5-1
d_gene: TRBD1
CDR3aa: CASSVTSNTGGEAFF

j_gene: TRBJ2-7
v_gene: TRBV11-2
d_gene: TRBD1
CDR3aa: CASRAIRQGGYEQYF

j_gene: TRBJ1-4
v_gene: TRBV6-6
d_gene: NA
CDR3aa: CASRPAGTNEKLFF

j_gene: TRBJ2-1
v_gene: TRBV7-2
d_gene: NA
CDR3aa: CASSLGSGAGGEQFF

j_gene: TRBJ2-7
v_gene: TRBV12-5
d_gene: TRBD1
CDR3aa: CASGSLHRGYEQYF

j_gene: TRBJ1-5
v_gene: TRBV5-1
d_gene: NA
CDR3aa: CASSPGASSGSNQPQHF

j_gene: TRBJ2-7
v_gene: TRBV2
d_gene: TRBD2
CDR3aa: CASSEEGTSLYEQYF

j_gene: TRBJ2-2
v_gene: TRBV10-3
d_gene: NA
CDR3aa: CAIRNRDPTVEDITGELFF

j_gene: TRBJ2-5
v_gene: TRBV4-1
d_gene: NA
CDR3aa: CASSQGGLQETQYF

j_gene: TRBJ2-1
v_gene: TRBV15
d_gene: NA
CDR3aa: CATQEGYNEQFF

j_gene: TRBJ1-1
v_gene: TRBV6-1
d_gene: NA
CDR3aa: CASSESVGQTPAFF

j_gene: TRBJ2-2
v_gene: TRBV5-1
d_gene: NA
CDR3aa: CASSLVPPGELFF

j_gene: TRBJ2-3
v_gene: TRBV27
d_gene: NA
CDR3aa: CASSLGRGTDTQYF

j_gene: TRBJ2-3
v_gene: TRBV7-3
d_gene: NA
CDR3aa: CASSLTRQGGDTQYF

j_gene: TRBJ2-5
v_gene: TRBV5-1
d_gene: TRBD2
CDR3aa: CASSRGGGLWGETQYF

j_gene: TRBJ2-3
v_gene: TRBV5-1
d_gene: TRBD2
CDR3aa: CASRRLAGSSTDTQYF

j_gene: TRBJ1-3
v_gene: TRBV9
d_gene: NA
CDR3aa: CASSPGTPNTIYF

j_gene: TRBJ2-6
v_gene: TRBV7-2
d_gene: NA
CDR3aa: CASSLQGTGANVLTF

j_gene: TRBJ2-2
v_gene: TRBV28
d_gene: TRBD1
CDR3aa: CASSSGTVRGELFF

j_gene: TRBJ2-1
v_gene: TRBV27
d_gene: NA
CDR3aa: CASSLSYGPWQFF

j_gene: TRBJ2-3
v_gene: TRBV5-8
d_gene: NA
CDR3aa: CASSSGSSPDTQYF

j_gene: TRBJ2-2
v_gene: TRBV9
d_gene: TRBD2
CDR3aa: CASSAGLAGGNTGELFF

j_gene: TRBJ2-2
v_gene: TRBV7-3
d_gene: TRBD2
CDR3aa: CASSLLLAGGPSGELFF

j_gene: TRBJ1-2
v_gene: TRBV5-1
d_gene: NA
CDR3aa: CASSRSGTNYGYTF

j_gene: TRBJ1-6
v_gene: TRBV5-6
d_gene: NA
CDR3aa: CASSLDAGTGSPLHF

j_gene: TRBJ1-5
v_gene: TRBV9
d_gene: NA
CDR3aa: CASGRDQNQPQHF

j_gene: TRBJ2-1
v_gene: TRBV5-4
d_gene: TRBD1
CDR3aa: CASTVTGPYNEQFF

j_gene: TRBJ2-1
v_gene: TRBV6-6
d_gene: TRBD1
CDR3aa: CASRRTGGYSYNEQFF

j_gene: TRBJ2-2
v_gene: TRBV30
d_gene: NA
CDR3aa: CAWDPFMGGPGELFF

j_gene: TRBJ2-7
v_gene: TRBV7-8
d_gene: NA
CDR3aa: CASSPRGLSREGPYEQYF

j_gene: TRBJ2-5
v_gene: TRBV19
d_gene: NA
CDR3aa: CASSPRQAETQYF

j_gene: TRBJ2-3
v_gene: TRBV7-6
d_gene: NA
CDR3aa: CASSLQGNTDTQYF

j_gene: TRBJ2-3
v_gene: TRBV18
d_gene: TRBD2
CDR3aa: CASSIGTSGFGTDTQYF

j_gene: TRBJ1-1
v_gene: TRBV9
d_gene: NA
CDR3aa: CASSPGARVGEAFF

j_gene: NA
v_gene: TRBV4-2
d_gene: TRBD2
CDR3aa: CASSQDDFIGGLAGLGPSYEQYF